Given below is one T cell receptor beta chain in context. The sample is drawn from a study of patients and donors after allogeneic stem cell transplantation. TCRdb analysed the RT-PCR reads with MiXCR anew, one entry per CDR3 protein. Here the sample spans hundreds of thousands of distinct CDR3 sequences, 16% being singletons. Germline assignment: CDR1 DFQATT and CDR2 SNEGSKA (reference sequence). Trimming took off 0 bases at V and 5 bases at J, with 19 bases between the two ends. The CDR3 has 16 residues. This chain links TRBV20-1 with TRBJ2-5, with D possibly TRBD1 on 6 matching bases. The sequence came from a human donor who was either an allogeneic HSCT recipient or a stem cell or donor lymphocyte infusion donor (not recorded which). It is not recorded whose cells these are; they may come from a transplant donor. Sequenced: blood, either unsorted or a sorted T cell fraction (not recorded which). The CDR3 DNA reads TGCAGTGCTAGAGATTTTTGGGGGCGATTGTGGGAGACCCAGTACTTC. This gives the protein CSARDFWGRLWETQYF.